One and the same sample provided the 7 T cell receptor beta chains below, sequenced in a study of T cell repertoires in cytomegalovirus infection. TCRdb itself ran the reads through MiXCR, one entry per CDR3 protein. This sample has roughly 300,000 distinct CDR3 sequences; around 25% occur once, and the top ten carry more than 11%. Sequenced material: PBMCs. Receptors were obtained from a human donor in good health (CMV status not recorded). Some clones in this sample may be carry-over from other donors' samples.

This clonotype has ten or more counts. The chain uses TRBV12-3 or TRBV12-4 and TRBJ1-3, with 7 bases that match TRBD1. Trimming took 8 bases from V and 2 from J; bases not matched to a gene: 9. CDR3 length: 15 amino acids. The DNA for the CDR3 is TGTGCCAGCGGATTCCAGACAGGGACTGGAAACACCATATATTTT. This gives the protein CASGFQTGTGNTIYF.

This clonotype was observed many times. The chain carries TRBV24-1 and TRBJ1-5; D unclear. V shed 5 bases and J shed 2 bases, with 15 bases lying between them. The length of the CDR3 is 16 residues. The V gene's germline CDR1 is KGHDR and CDR2 SFDVKD. This CDR3 reads CATSAIAWGGNQPQHF. For the CDR3, the DNA is TGTGCCACCAGTGCTATTGCCTGGGGAGGCAATCAGCCCCAGCATTTT.

This clonotype was counted ten times or more. The chain carries TRBV7-9 and TRBJ2-1; either TRBD1 or TRBD2 may supply D (5 bases each). CDR1 and CDR2 from the germline V gene are SEHNR and FQNEAQ (reference sequence). The CDR3 extends over 12 amino acids. V was cut by 1 base and J by 8 bases, with 6 bases left in between. The CDR3 loop is CASSLGDDEQFF. The CDR3 DNA sequence: TGTGCCAGCAGCTTAGGGGACGATGAGCAGTTCTTC. Full variable domain (remainder filled in from reference TRBV7-9 and TRBJ2-1): DTGVSQNPRHKITKRGQNVTFRCDPISEHNRLYWYRQTLGQGPEFLTYFQNEAQLEKSRLLSDRFSAERPKGSFSTLEIQRTEQGDSAMYLCASSLGDDEQFFGPGTRLTVL.

This clonotype was seen more than once but under ten times. The chain employs TRBV28 and TRBJ2-7; TRBD1 aligns across 7 bases. The CDR3 length is 13 residues. The V gene's germline CDR1 is MDHEN and CDR2 SYDVKM. The trim removed 9 bases at V and 3 bases at J, leaving 8 bases unmatched. CDR3 in amino acids: CASRTGTDYEQYF. DNA of the CDR3: TGTGCCAGTAGAACCGGGACAGACTACGAGCAGTACTTC. Full variable domain (missing parts from reference TRBV28 and TRBJ2-7): DVKVTQSSRYLVKRTGEKVFLECVQDMDHENMFWYRQDPGLGLRLIYFSYDVKMKEKGDIPEGYSVSREKKERFSLILESASTNQTSMYLCASRTGTDYEQYFGPGTRLTVT.

The chain links TRBV7-9 to TRBJ1-4, with D hard to call. The germline V gene encodes CDR1 SEHNR and CDR2 FQNEAQ (reference sequence). Trimming took 4 bases from V and 5 from J, leaving 11 bases between them. This CDR3 spans 14 amino acids. The CDR3 reads CASSSGRKNEKLFF. The CDR3 nucleotides are TGTGCCAGCAGCTCCGGACGGAAGAATGAAAAACTGTTTTTT.

DNA of the CDR3: TGCAGTGCCTCGACCAATGCTCTAGCCAAAAACATTCAGTACTTC. It codes for CSASTNALAKNIQYF. This chain connects TRBV20-1 to TRBJ2-4; D call uncertain. Germline CDR1 is DFQATT and CDR2 is SNEGSKA (reference sequence). The CDR3 loop spans 15 amino acids. Deletions cut 6 bases from V and 0 bases from J, with 15 bases between.

The chain recombines TRBV20-1 with TRBJ2-3; D is undetermined. This CDR3 is built from 14 residues. Germline assignment: CDR1 DFQATT and CDR2 SNEGSKA (reference sequence). The CDR3 nucleotides read TGCAGGGTCCCAGAGTTATCTAGCACAGATACGCAGTATTTT. Translated, it gives CRVPELSSTDTQYF.